The 24 T cell receptor beta chains presented below share a single source sample, sequenced in a study of T cells in Graves' hyperthyroidism and ophthalmopathy. RNA transcripts gave rise to amplified TCR beta CDR3 regions. The TCR CDR3 first-round RT-PCR relied on the HTBI primer set. TCRdb ran MiXCR on the multiplex PCR reads and lists one entry per CDR3 protein. The sample shows nearly 750,000 distinct CDR3 sequences, 30% to 40% of them seen only once. The source material was blood. These receptor sequences come from a woman aged 40 to 55 with Graves' hyperthyroidism.

This CDR3 reads CASSLSVAHQPQHF. The CDR3 DNA reads as TGTGCCAGCAGTTTATCGGTTGCACATCAGCCCCAGCATTTT. The chain links TRBV19 to TRBJ1-5; D is uncertain. CDR1 and CDR2 from the germline V gene are LNHDA and SQIVND (reference sequence). This CDR3 region has 14 residues. V lost 9 bases, J lost 5 bases, and 17 bases lay in between.

The chain is built from TRBV25-1 and TRBJ1-1; D gene unclear. V shed 10 bases and J shed 6 bases, with 18 bases lying between them. The CDR3 covers 13 residues. CDR1 is MGHDK and CDR2 is SYGVNS in the germline V gene. CDR3 residues: CATLVPGEAEAFF. The CDR3 DNA sequence: TGTGCCACCCTGGTACCGGGCGAAGCTGAAGCTTTCTTT.

The chain is built from TRBV6-2 or TRBV6-3 and TRBJ2-7; 9 nucleotides align to TRBD1. V gave up 8 bases and J gave up 3 bases; unmatched junction bases: 8. Germline V gene data show CDR1 as MNHEY and CDR2 as SVGEGT. This CDR3 is 14 amino acids long. CDR3 in amino acids: CASYAGTGIYEQYF. CDR3 in DNA: TGTGCCAGCTACGCCGGGACAGGGATCTACGAGCAGTACTTC.

The J gene is TRBJ2-3, the V gene TRBV2; tentative D call: TRBD2 (6 bases). The V gene's germline CDR1 is SNHLY and CDR2 FYNNEI. CDR3 length: 13 residues. Trimming left V 7 bases short and J 0 bases short, with 8 bases between. The CDR3 DNA reads as TGTGCCAGCAAGAGCGGGAGCACAGATACGCAGTATTTT. Its protein product is CASKSGSTDTQYF. The full variable domain, rest sourced from reference TRBV2 and TRBJ2-3, is EPEVTQTPSHQVTQMGQEVILRCVPISNHLYFYWYRQILGQKVEFLVSFYNNEISEKSEIFDDQFSVERPDGSNFTLKIRSTKLEDSAMYFCASKSGSTDTQYFGPGTRLTVL.

V gene TRBV10-2 combines with J gene TRBJ2-5; 8 bases fit TRBD2. From germline, CDR1 is WSHSY and CDR2 SAAADI. V lost 6 bases and J lost 2; bases outside the gene matches: 8. The CDR3 length is 15 residues. Here the CDR3 reads CASRASSGQQETQYF. The CDR3 nucleotides are TGCGCCAGCAGGGCCTCTAGCGGGCAACAAGAGACCCAGTACTTC.

This clonotype has at least ten counts. The chain links TRBV6-6 to TRBJ1-5; TRBD1 matches 8 bases. This CDR3 has 14 residues. CDR1 and CDR2 (germline): MNHNY, SVGAGI (reference sequence). After removal of 6 bases from V and 3 bases from J, the junction contained 4 bases not matched to a gene. The CDR3 coding sequence is TGTGCCAGCAGGGGGGGACAGGTCAATCAGCCCCAGCATTTT. Translating it yields CASRGGQVNQPQHF.

The chain uses TRBV12-3 or TRBV12-4 and TRBJ1-1; D is unresolved. The CDR3 has 11 residues. Trimming took 7 bases from V and 6 from J, leaving 9 bases between them. In DNA, the CDR3 is TGTGCCAGCATAATAAGGGCTGAAGCTTTCTTT. Translated, it gives CASIIRAEAFF.

As regards this clonotype: One junction end disagrees with the germline gene, perhaps due to a read error. The chain combines TRBV29-1 with TRBJ1-2; D is possibly TRBD1 (6 bases). Germline V gene data show CDR1 as SQVTM and CDR2 as ANQGSEA. The CDR3 is made up of 13 amino acids. CDR3 region: CAWATGPNYGYTF. CDR3 DNA sequence: TGTGCCTGGGCGACAGGACCGAACTATGGCTACACCTTC.

The rearrangement links TRBV6-6 to TRBJ1-6; unclear D gene. V shed 1 base and J shed 3 bases, with 13 bases lying between them. Germline V gene data show CDR1 as MNHNY and CDR2 as SVGAGI (reference sequence). This CDR3 has 17 amino acids. The CDR3 nucleotides read TGTGCCAGCAGTTACTTCGTAGGGTCTGTCTATAATTCACCCCTCCACTTT. It encodes CASSYFVGSVYNSPLHF.

As for this clonotype: This may arise from a read error, as a much more abundant clone is one base away. This chain links TRBV2 with TRBJ2-2, with 8 bases aligning to TRBD2. V shed 6 bases and J 4 bases; nucleotides not matched to a gene: 4. The CDR3 totals 14 residues. Germline lookup yields CDR1 SNHLY and CDR2 FYNNEI. The CDR3: CASRIAGTTGELFF. CDR3 coding DNA: TGTGCCAGCAGGATAGCGGGGACCACCGGGGAGCTGTTTTTT. Filled out from reference TRBV2 and TRBJ2-2, the complete variable domain reads EPEVTQTPSHQVTQMGQEVILRCVPISNHLYFYWYRQILGQKVEFLVSFYNNEISEKSEIFDDQFSVERPDGSNFTLKIRSTKLEDSAMYFCASRIAGTTGELFFGEGSRLTVL.

The DNA of the CDR3 is TGCAGCGTTGTAGGTCTAGTCGCGAACACCGGGGAGCTGTTTTTT. It encodes CSVVGLVANTGELFF. The chain recombines TRBV29-1 with TRBJ2-2, with D unclear. The CDR3 covers 15 residues. V was cut by 4 bases and J by 0 bases, with 12 bases left in between. Germline loops: CDR1 SQVTM, CDR2 ANQGSEA.

The chain joins TRBV7-2 to TRBJ1-2; 7 nucleotides line up with TRBD1. V lost 10 bases, J lost 2 bases, and 10 bases stayed unmatched. The CDR3 covers 14 residues. Germline V CDR1 and CDR2: SGHTA, FQGNSA. As DNA, the CDR3 is TGTGCCAACAGTCCGGGACAGTCAAACTATGGCTACACCTTC. It encodes CANSPGQSNYGYTF.

V and J are TRBV7-9 and TRBJ2-7; D tentatively fits TRBD1 or TRBD2 (5 bases each). The CDR3 spans 13 residues. Germline V lookup: CDR1 SEHNR, CDR2 FQNEAQ (reference sequence). V lost 11 bases to trimming and J lost 2 bases, with 16 bases between them. The CDR3 loop is CAVSGTVPYEQYF. As DNA, the CDR3 is TGTGCCGTCTCCGGGACGGTTCCCTACGAGCAGTACTTC.

This chain uses TRBV29-1 with TRBJ2-5, with D perhaps matching TRBD2 (5 bases). The CDR3 length is 9 residues. Germline V gives CDR1 SQVTM, CDR2 ANQGSEA. CDR3 sequence (DNA): TGCCCCGAGGGCGAGACCCAGTACTTC. Protein: CPEGETQYF.

V gene TRBV4-1 combines with J gene TRBJ1-1, with a weak D call TRBD1 (5 bases). Per germline, CDR1 MGHRA and CDR2 YSYEKL. The CDR3 runs to 17 residues. Deletions cut 0 bases from V and 0 bases from J, with 14 bases between. In DNA form, the CDR3 reads TGCGCCAGCAGCCAAGATATAGGCAGGGCCATGAACACTGAAGCTTTCTTT. Translation gives CASSQDIGRAMNTEAFF.

This clonotype was observed many times. The chain carries TRBV29-1 and TRBJ1-1; D call uncertain. This CDR3 has 11 residues. Germline values: CDR1 SQVTM, CDR2 ANQGSEA. In nucleotides, the CDR3 is TGCACCTATCGGGAGAACACTGAAGCTTTCTTT. Protein product: CTYRENTEAFF.

This clonotype was detected many times. The chain has TRBV20-1 and TRBJ1-4; possible D gene TRBD1, 6 bases. In germline, CDR1 is DFQATT, CDR2 SNEGSKA (reference sequence). CDR3 size: 13 residues. Trimming took 3 bases from V and 6 from J, leaving 11 bases between them. CDR3 sequence (DNA): TGCAGTGCTAGGACAGGCACGGATGAAAAACTGTTTTTT. Translation: CSARTGTDEKLFF.

This clonotype has only a few counts. The chain recombines TRBV20-1 with TRBJ1-3; D uncertain. V was cut by 4 bases and J by 0 bases, with 19 bases left in between. The germline V gene encodes CDR1 DFQATT and CDR2 SNEGSKA (reference sequence). CDR3 length: 17 amino acids. CDR3 nucleotide sequence: TGCAGTGCTACCCCCGACACTGGGATCCACTCTGGAAACACCATATATTTT. Translation gives CSATPDTGIHSGNTIYF.

In regard to this clonotype: The junction departs from germline at one end; a sequencing error may be responsible. J is TRBJ1-2 and V is TRBV7-9; perhaps TRBD1 as D (5 bases). The CDR3 is 13 residues long. CDR1 and CDR2 from the germline V gene are SEHNR and FQNEAQ (reference sequence). In DNA form, the CDR3 reads TGTGCCAGCAGCCGCGCAGGGTACTATGACTACACCTTC. This codes for CASSRAGYYDYTF.

CDR3 residues: CASSQGGQALGGYTF. The DNA for the CDR3 is TGCGCCAGCAGCCAAGGTGGGCAGGCCTTGGGTGGCTACACCTTC. The V and J genes are TRBV4-3 and TRBJ1-2; no firm D call. The V gene lost 1 base and the J gene lost 7 bases, with 16 bases spanning the gap. CDR3 length equals 15 residues. Per germline, CDR1 LGHNA and CDR2 YSLEER.

This rearrangement joins TRBV18 to TRBJ2-2; maybe TRBD1 (5 bases). CDR1 and CDR2 (germline): KGHSH, LQKENI. Trimming took 1 base from V and 3 from J, leaving 12 bases between them. This CDR3 has 16 amino acids. CDR3 loop: CASSPRTHDYTGELFF. In nucleotides, the CDR3 is TGTGCCAGCTCACCACGGACACATGATTACACCGGGGAGCTGTTTTTT.

This clonotype has ten or more counts. The chain recombines TRBV10-3 with TRBJ1-1; D is unclear. V lost 4 bases and J lost 1, with 10 bases in between. The CDR3 is 14 residues long. Germline assignment: CDR1 ENHRY and CDR2 SYGVKD. The DNA for the CDR3 is TGTGCCATCAGTGGACTAGGCGGGAACACTGAAGCTTTCTTT. The encoded protein is CAISGLGGNTEAFF.

V and J are TRBV10-3 and TRBJ2-7; 8 nucleotides line up with TRBD2. Germline V gives CDR1 ENHRY, CDR2 SYGVKD. CDR3 length equals 14 residues. The V segment lost 10 bases and the J segment 2 bases; nucleotides outside the gene matches: 10. DNA of the CDR3: TGTGCCAGCGGGGGGACGCGAACAGCCTACGAGCAGTACTTC. Translating gives CASGGTRTAYEQYF.

This clonotype has just a few counts. The chain carries TRBV5-4 and TRBJ2-2; possibly TRBD1 or TRBD2 for D (6 bases each). In germline, CDR1 is SGHNT, CDR2 YYREEE (reference sequence). V was shortened by 3 bases and J by 0 bases, with 12 bases between the two germline ends. There are 16 residues in the CDR3. CDR3: CASSSAGGPNTGELFF. The CDR3 DNA sequence: TGTGCCAGCAGCTCCGCTGGGGGGCCGAACACCGGGGAGCTGTTTTTT.